This T cell receptor (beta chain) was captured in a study of CD8 T cells in ankylosing spondylitis. Study findings and constraints: Apparently characteristic of ankylosing spondylitis blood was a TCR beta motif (under ten highly homologous variants).

The CDR3 is made up of 14 amino acids. In germline, CDR1 is SGHRS, CDR2 YFSETQ. Trimming left V 3 bases short and J 4 bases short, with 11 bases between. TCRdb fed the 5' RACE reads into MiXCR, producing one record per CDR3 protein. This table has under 550,000 distinct CDR3 sequences, about 25% appearing once. As concerns this clonotype: Its antigen is not known.

The source material was blood, either unsorted or a sorted T cell fraction (not recorded which). The sequence came from a male donor with ankylosing spondylitis. The chain carries TRBV5-1 and TRBJ2-1; either TRBD1 or TRBD2 may supply D (5 bases each). The CDR3 bases are TGCGCCAGCAGCTCTAGAGAGGGGTACAATGAGCAGTTCTTC. It translates to CASSSREGYNEQFF.